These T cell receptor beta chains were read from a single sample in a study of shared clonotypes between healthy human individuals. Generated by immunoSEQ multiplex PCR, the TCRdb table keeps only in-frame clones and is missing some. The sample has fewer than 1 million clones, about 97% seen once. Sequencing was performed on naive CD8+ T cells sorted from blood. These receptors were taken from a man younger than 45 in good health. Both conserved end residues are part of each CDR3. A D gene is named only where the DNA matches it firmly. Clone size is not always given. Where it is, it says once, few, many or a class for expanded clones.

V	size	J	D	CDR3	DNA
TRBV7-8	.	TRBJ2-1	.	CASSLGFGAPPYNEQFF	TGTGCCAGCAGCTTAGGGTTCGGGGCACCGCCCTACAATGAGCAGTTCTTC
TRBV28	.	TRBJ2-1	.	CASTVASYNEQFF	TGTGCCAGCACAGTAGCGTCCTACAATGAGCAGTTCTTC
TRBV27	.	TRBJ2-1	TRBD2	CASSFGSGRASYNEQFF	TGTGCCAGCAGTTTCGGCAGCGGGAGAGCCTCCTACAATGAGCAGTTCTTC
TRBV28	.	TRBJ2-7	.	CASSFSGGLGEQYF	TGTGCCAGCAGTTTTAGTGGGGGTCTGGGTGAGCAGTACTTC
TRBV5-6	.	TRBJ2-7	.	CASSRKGISYEQYF	TGTGCCAGCAGCCGTAAGGGGATCTCCTACGAGCAGTACTTC
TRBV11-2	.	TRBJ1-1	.	CASSSRWTEAFF	TGTGCCAGCAGCTCTCGGTGGACTGAAGCTTTCTTT
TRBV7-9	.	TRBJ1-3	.	CASSFGGAGNTIYF	TGTGCCAGCAGTTTTGGCGGGGCTGGAAACACCATATATTTT
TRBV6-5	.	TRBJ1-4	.	CASRAATNEKLFF	TGTGCCAGCAGGGCCGCAACTAATGAAAAACTGTTTTTT
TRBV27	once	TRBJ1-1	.	CASTRGRNTEAFF	TGTGCCAGCACTCGGGGGCGGAACACTGAAGCTTTCTTT
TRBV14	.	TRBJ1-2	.	CASSQEQYYYTF	TGTGCCAGCAGCCAAGAACAGTACTACTACACCTTC
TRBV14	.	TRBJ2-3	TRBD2	CASSHVETRLAGGSSTDTQYF	TGTGCCAGCAGCCACGTGGAAACTCGACTAGCGGGTGGATCTAGCACAGATACGCAGTATTTT
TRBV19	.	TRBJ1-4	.	CASNEREKLFF	TGTGCCAGTAATGAGAGGGAAAAACTGTTTTTT
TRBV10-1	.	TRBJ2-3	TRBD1	CASSGRSNRGKDTQYF	TGCGCCAGCAGTGGACGGTCTAACAGGGGAAAAGATACGCAGTATTTT
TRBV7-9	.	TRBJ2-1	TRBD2	CASCPGLAGLGDFNEQFF	TGTGCCAGCTGCCCGGGACTAGCGGGTTTAGGGGATTTCAATGAGCAGTTCTTC
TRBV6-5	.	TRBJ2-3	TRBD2	CASRTSGQGTDTQYF	TGTGCCAGCAGGACTAGCGGACAGGGCACAGATACGCAGTATTTT
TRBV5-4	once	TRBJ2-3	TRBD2	CASSLLAGVGDTQYF	TGTGCCAGCAGCTTGTTAGCGGGAGTGGGAGATACGCAGTATTTT